This paragraph reports one TCR beta chain. As to time point: pretreatment peripheral blood. This entry comes from a study of PD-L1 blockade in urothelial cancer. Libraries were prepared by immunoSEQ multiplex PCR; TCRdb keeps only in-frame clonotypes and omits some of them. The table lists 60,000 to 75,000 clones, more than 75% of them singletons. Germline V lookup: CDR1 SGHNT, CDR2 YENEEA. Trimming left V 4 bases short and J 4 bases short, with 3 bases between. CDR3 length: 11 amino acids. This TCR came from a man in his 60s with urothelial cancer. V and J are TRBV11-3 and TRBJ2-3, with D unclear. Material: PBMCs, obtained around atezolizumab (anti-PD-L1) treatment. Here the CDR3 DNA reads TGTGCCAGCAGCTCCGCAGATACGCAGTATTTT. Residues: CASSSADTQYF.